The clone carrying this T cell receptor (beta chain) was counted a single time. In the original workflow: From reference gene primer amplification, estimates of nucleated cell counts were derived. Only in-frame clones appear in the TCRdb table, and some are missing; sequencing was by immunoSEQ multiplex PCR. D and trimming come from the DNA, and the V and J calls and clone size come from that table. The sample includes 200,000 to 250,000 clones, about four fifths of them seen just once. This specimen belongs to a study of blood T cell repertoires in COVID-19. V was pared by 7 bases and J by 2 bases, with 5 bases between. Germline loops: CDR1 MDHEN, CDR2 SYDVKM. The CDR3 is 11 residues long. Recruitment covered about two dozen US areas and drew participants whose ages spanned roughly 18 to 100 years.

Sequenced input: PBMCs or T cells enriched from blood (not recorded which). The chain has TRBV28 and TRBJ1-2; weak D call: TRBD1 (5 bases). The source is a woman aged 40 to 55 who had been exposed to COVID-19. The CDR3 here is CASKGNYGYTF. The CDR3, as DNA: TGTGCCAGCAAGGGGAACTATGGCTACACCTTC.